These 17 T cell receptor beta chains originate from one sample sequenced in a study of cytomegalovirus exposure and HLA in healthy donors. The PCR ran on 60 Vbeta and 13 Jbeta primers. TCRdb's copy holds only in-frame clones and misses some; the assay was immunoSEQ multiplex PCR. The sample has 150,000 to 200,000 clones, 80% to 90% seen once. Specimen: PBMCs. The receptor source for this set is a woman aged 18-35 years in good health and CMV-seronegative.

CDR3 sequence reads: CASSGGQGRKAEKLFF. The CDR3 DNA reads as TGTGCCAGCAGTGGGGGACAGGGGAGAAAGGCTGAAAAACTGTTTTTT. This sequence joins TRBV2 and TRBJ1-4, with 10 nucleotides matching TRBD1. Trimming at V came to 4 bases and at J to 7 bases, leaving 9 bases not matched to a gene. This CDR3 is 16 amino acids long. CDR1 SNHLY and CDR2 FYNNEI come from the germline V gene.

This clone was seen a few times. The chain recombines TRBV6-5 with TRBJ1-1; the D gene is possibly TRBD1 (5 bases). Per germline, CDR1 MNHEY and CDR2 SVGAGI. V dropped 2 bases and J dropped 4 bases, with 8 bases sitting between them. This CDR3 contains 13 residues. Written as DNA, the CDR3 is TGTGCCAGCAGTTACGGGGGGACCACTGAAGCTTTCTTT. Translation gives CASSYGGTTEAFF.

The chain has TRBV13 and TRBJ2-7; D may be TRBD1 (6 bases). Germline lookup yields CDR1 PRHDT and CDR2 FYEKMQ (reference sequence). The CDR3 length is 15 residues. V lost 7 bases and J 2 bases, leaving 18 bases between the germline ends. CDR3 sequence: CASTHRALPPYEQYF. CDR3 DNA: TGTGCCAGCACCCACAGGGCCTTACCACCCTACGAGCAGTACTTC.

The rearrangement uses TRBV4-3 and TRBJ2-3; D is possibly TRBD1 (5 bases). CDR1 LGHNA and CDR2 YSLEER come from the germline V gene. The CDR3 consists of 15 residues. With 1 base removed from V and 4 bases from J, the gap between germline ends came to 12 bases. The CDR3 nucleotides are TGCGCCAGCAGCCAAGTGAAGGGGTTTCCAGATACGCAGTATTTT. Residues: CASSQVKGFPDTQYF.

The chain has TRBV5-6 and TRBJ2-3; TRBD1 agrees at 7 bases. The CDR3 extends over 16 amino acids. Germline-derived CDR1 and CDR2 are SGHDT and YYEEEE. V gave up 4 bases and J gave up 3 bases; unmatched junction bases: 11. The CDR3: CASSLVDRVATDTQYF. The CDR3 DNA follows: TGTGCCAGCAGCCTAGTAGACAGGGTCGCAACAGATACGCAGTATTTT.

V gene TRBV6-5 combines with J gene TRBJ2-1; D might be TRBD1 (6 bases). This CDR3 region has 14 residues. V lost 2 bases to trimming and J lost 3 bases, with 8 bases between them. CDR1 and CDR2 (germline): MNHEY, SVGAGI. The CDR3 loop reads CASSYRGSYNEQFF. DNA for the CDR3: TGTGCCAGCAGTTACAGGGGGAGCTACAATGAGCAGTTCTTC.

This clone was observed a handful of times. This chain joins TRBV4-3 and TRBJ2-7; 12 bases align to TRBD1. The CDR3 is 16 amino acids. Germline V lookup: CDR1 LGHNA, CDR2 YSLEER. V was pared by 1 base and J by 6 bases, with 7 bases of the junction left unmatched. The CDR3 nucleotides are TGCGCCAGCAGCCAAGCTACCGGGACAGGGGGCTTCGAGCAGTACTTC. Its protein is CASSQATGTGGFEQYF.

This clone was detected only a few times. V is TRBV28 and J is TRBJ1-1; D gene uncertain. The CDR3 is 13 residues long. Trimming took 6 bases from V and 5 from J, leaving 13 bases between them. The V gene's germline CDR1 is MDHEN and CDR2 SYDVKM. The CDR3 bases are TGTGCCAGCAGATTCCCGGTCTCAACTGAAGCTTTCTTT. Translating gives CASRFPVSTEAFF.

This sequence joins TRBV18 and TRBJ2-5; 9 bases map to TRBD2. V lost 5 bases, J lost 5 bases, and 3 bases stayed unmatched. Per the germline V gene, CDR1 is KGHSH and CDR2 is LQKENI. The CDR3 is 13 amino acids. The CDR3: CASSTSGFETQYF. The CDR3 DNA reads as TGTGCCAGCTCAACTAGCGGGTTTGAGACCCAGTACTTC. Full variable domain (missing parts from reference TRBV18 and TRBJ2-5): NAGVMQNPRHLVRRRGQEARLRCSPMKGHSHVYWYRQLPEEGLKFMVYLQKENIIDESGMPKERFSAEFPKEGPSILRIQQVVRGDSAAYFCASSTSGFETQYFGPGTRLLVL.

This chain connects TRBV6-6 to TRBJ1-2; 7 nucleotides match TRBD1. The V and J ends lost 4 bases and 6 bases, in that order; junction bases with no gene match: 8. CDR1 and CDR2 (germline): MNHNY, SVGAGI (reference sequence). The CDR3 has 14 residues. In DNA, the CDR3 is TGTGCCAGCAGTTCCATCGACAGGGCTGATGGCTACACCTTC. Translated: CASSSIDRADGYTF.

The count of this clone is one. The chain recombines TRBV30 with TRBJ2-2; 7 nucleotides agree with TRBD1. J lost 4 bases, V lost 0 bases, and 2 bases had no gene match. Germline V gene lookup returns CDR1 GTSNPN and CDR2 SVGIG (reference sequence). The CDR3 spans 14 residues. The CDR3 nucleotides read TGTGCCTGGAGTGTTCCAGGGGGCACCGGGGAGCTGTTTTTT. Protein sequence: CAWSVPGGTGELFF. Together with reference TRBV30 and TRBJ2-2, the CDR3 gives the full variable domain: SQTIHQWPATLVQPVGSPLSLECTVEGTSNPNLYWYRQAAGRGLQLLFYSVGIGQISSEVPQNLSASRPQDRQFILSSKKLLLSDSGFYLCAWSVPGGTGELFFGEGSRLTVL.

V usage is TRBV7-2 and J usage is TRBJ2-5; D not certain. The CDR3 is made up of 13 amino acids. V lost 1 base, J lost 5 bases, and 8 bases lay in between. The germline CDR1 and CDR2 sequences are SGHTA and FQGNSA. The CDR3 DNA sequence: TGTGCCAGCAGCTTAGTAGCACGGGAGACCCAGTACTTC. Translation: CASSLVARETQYF.

The V and J genes are TRBV5-6 and TRBJ1-4, with D possibly matching TRBD1 (6 bases). CDR1 is SGHDT and CDR2 is YYEEEE in the germline V gene. Trimming left V 4 bases short and J 5 bases short, with 18 bases between. The CDR3 has 16 amino acids. CDR3 DNA: TGTGCCAGCAGCCCGATCCAAGGACAGCCGAATGAAAAACTGTTTTTT. It translates to CASSPIQGQPNEKLFF.

CDR3 amino acids: CAWSPITANYGYTF. The DNA for the CDR3 is TGTGCCTGGAGTCCCATTACAGCTAACTATGGCTACACCTTC. The V and J genes are TRBV30 and TRBJ1-2; D is uncertain. This CDR3 is built from 14 residues. The germline V gene encodes CDR1 GTSNPN and CDR2 SVGIG (reference sequence). V lost 2 bases, J lost 0 bases, and 10 bases lay in between.

Concerning this clone: The sample has other DNA sequences that encode this CDR3 too. The V gene is TRBV7-9, the J gene TRBJ2-1; 11 bases line up with TRBD2. Germline V lookup: CDR1 SEHNR, CDR2 FQNEAQ (reference sequence). This CDR3 region has 15 residues. With V trimmed by 1 base and J by 4 bases, 0 bases remained unmatched. Here the CDR3 reads CASSLGLAGYNEQFF. For the CDR3, the DNA is TGTGCCAGCAGCTTAGGACTAGCGGGGTACAATGAGCAGTTCTTC. The full variable domain, rest sourced from reference TRBV7-9 and TRBJ2-1, is DTGVSQNPRHKITKRGQNVTFRCDPISEHNRLYWYRQTLGQGPEFLTYFQNEAQLEKSRLLSDRFSAERPKGSFSTLEIQRTEQGDSAMYLCASSLGLAGYNEQFFGPGTRLTVL.

The chain joins TRBV2 to TRBJ2-7; 7 nucleotides agree with TRBD2. There are 14 residues in the CDR3. V shed 10 bases, J shed 4 bases, and the junction held 13 bases outside the gene matches. Germline values: CDR1 SNHLY, CDR2 FYNNEI. This CDR3 is CATRYEAGAYEQYF. DNA for the CDR3: TGTGCCACCCGGTACGAGGCGGGAGCGTACGAGCAGTACTTC.

The J gene is TRBJ2-2, the V gene TRBV4-3, with D perhaps matching TRBD1 (6 bases). This CDR3 has 15 residues. The ends were cut back, 0 bases at V and 4 bases at J, with 9 bases in the middle. Germline V gene data show CDR1 as LGHNA and CDR2 as YSLEER. The CDR3 loop reads CASSQEGATTGELFF. The DNA of the CDR3 is TGCGCCAGCAGCCAAGAGGGGGCAACCACCGGGGAGCTGTTTTTT.